This T cell receptor (beta chain) emerged from a study of blood T cell repertoires in COVID-19. V dropped 9 bases and J dropped 2 bases, with 10 bases sitting between them. The CDR3 is made up of 12 amino acids. CDR1 ENHRY and CDR2 SYGVKD come from the germline V gene. This clone was recorded a few times. The assay was immunoSEQ multiplex PCR, and TCRdb's table has in-frame clones only and misses some. The data hold 430,000 or so clones, with 88% observed a single time. Self-reported history from a screening survey and questionnaire set each donor's cohort. V is TRBV10-3 and J is TRBJ2-5; possible D gene TRBD1, 6 bases. The receptor's source is a woman in her thirties or forties who had recovered from COVID-19. Sequences were obtained from PBMCs or T cells enriched from blood (not recorded which). CDR3 nucleotides: TGTGCCATAGGGACACCTCAAGAGACCCAGTACTTC. Its translation: CAIGTPQETQYF.